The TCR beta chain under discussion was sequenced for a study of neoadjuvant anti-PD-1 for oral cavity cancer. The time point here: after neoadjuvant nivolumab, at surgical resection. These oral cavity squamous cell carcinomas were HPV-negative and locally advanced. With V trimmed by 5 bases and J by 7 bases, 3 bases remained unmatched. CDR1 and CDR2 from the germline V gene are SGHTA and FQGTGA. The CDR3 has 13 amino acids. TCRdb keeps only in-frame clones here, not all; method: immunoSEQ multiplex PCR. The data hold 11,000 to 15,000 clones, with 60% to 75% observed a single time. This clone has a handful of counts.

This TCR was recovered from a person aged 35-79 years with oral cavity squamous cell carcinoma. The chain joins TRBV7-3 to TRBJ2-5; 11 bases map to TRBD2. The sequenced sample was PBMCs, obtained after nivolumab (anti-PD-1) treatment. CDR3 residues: CASSITSGGTQYF. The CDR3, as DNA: TGTGCCAGCAGCATCACTAGCGGGGGGACCCAGTACTTC.